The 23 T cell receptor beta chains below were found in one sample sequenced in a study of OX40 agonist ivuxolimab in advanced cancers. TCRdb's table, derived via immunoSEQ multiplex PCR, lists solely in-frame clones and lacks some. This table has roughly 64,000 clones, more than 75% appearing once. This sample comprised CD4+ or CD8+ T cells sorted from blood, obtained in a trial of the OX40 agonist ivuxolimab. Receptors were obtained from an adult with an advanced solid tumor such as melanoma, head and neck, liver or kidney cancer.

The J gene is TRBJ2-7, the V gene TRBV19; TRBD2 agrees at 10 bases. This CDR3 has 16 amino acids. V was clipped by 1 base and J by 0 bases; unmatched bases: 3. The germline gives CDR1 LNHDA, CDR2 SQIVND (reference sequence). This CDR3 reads CASSIGLAGVSYEQYF. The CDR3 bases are TGTGCCAGTAGTATAGGTCTAGCGGGAGTCTCCTACGAGCAGTACTTC.

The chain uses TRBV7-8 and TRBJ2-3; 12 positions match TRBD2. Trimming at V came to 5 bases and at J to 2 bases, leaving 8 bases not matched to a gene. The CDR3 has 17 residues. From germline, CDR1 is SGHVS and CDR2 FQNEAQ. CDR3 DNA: TGTGCCAGCAGCAGTGCACTAGCGGGGGGAGACACAGATACGCAGTATTTT. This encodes CASSSALAGGDTDTQYF.

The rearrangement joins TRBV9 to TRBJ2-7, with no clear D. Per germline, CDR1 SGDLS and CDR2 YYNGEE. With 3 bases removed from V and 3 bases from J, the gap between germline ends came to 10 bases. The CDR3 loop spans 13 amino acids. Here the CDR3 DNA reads TGTGCCAGCAGCGCAGAGGAGAGCTACGAGCAGTACTTC. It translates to CASSAEESYEQYF. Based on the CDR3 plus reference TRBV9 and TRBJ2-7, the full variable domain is DSGVTQTPKHLITATGQRVTLRCSPRSGDLSVYWYQQSLDQGLQFLIQYYNGEERAKGNILERFSAQQFPDLHSELNLSSLELGDSALYFCASSAEESYEQYFGPGTRLTVT.

This chain's CDR3 is CASSYSQIDSGNTIYF. The DNA of the CDR3 is TGTGCCAGCAGTTACTCACAGATCGACTCTGGAAACACCATATATTTT. This chain links TRBV6-5 with TRBJ1-3, with D unresolved. Germline CDR1 is MNHEY and CDR2 is SVGAGI. The CDR3 has 16 residues. The V and J ends lost 0 bases and 0 bases respectively, with 9 bases between them.

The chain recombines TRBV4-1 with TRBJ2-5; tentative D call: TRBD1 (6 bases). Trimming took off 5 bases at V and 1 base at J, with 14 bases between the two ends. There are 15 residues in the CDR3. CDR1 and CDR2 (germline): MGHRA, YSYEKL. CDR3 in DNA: TGCGCCAGCAGCGAAATCACAGGGATCCAAGAGACCCAGTACTTC. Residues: CASSEITGIQETQYF.

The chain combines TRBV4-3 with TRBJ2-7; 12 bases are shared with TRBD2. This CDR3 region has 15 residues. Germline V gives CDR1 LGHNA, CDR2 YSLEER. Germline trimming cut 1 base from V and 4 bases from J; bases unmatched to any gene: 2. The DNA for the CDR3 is TGCGCCAGCAGCCAAGGACTAGCGGGGGATTACGAGCAGTACTTC. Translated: CASSQGLAGDYEQYF.

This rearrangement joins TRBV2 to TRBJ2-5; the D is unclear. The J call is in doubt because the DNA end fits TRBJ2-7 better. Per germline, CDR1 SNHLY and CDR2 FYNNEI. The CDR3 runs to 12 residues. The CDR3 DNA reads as TGTGCCAGCAGGGTCGACCCTTACGAGCAGTACTTC. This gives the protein CASRVDPYEQYF.

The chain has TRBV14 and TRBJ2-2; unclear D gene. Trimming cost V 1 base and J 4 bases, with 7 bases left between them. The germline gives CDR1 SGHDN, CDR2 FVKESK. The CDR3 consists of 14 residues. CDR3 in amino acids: CASSQGTFTGELFF. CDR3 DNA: TGTGCCAGCAGCCAAGGGACCTTCACCGGGGAGCTGTTTTTT.

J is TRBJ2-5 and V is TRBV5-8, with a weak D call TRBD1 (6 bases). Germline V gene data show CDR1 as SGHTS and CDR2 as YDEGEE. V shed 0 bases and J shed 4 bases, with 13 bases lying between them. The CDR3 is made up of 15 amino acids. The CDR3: CASSLVVQGPETQYF. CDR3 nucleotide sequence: TGTGCCAGCAGCTTGGTTGTGCAGGGGCCAGAGACCCAGTACTTC.

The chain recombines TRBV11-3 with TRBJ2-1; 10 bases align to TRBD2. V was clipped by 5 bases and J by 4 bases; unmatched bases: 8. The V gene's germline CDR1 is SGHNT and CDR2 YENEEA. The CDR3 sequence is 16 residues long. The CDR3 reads CASSPRTSGQYNEQFF. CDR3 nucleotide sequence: TGTGCCAGCAGCCCCAGGACTAGCGGCCAGTACAATGAGCAGTTCTTC.

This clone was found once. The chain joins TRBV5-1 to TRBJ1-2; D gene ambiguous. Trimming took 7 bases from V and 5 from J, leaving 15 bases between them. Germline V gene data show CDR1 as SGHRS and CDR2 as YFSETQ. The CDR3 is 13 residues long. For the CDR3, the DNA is TGCGCCAGCCGTCTCGAGCCTTCGTATGGCTACACCTTC. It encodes CASRLEPSYGYTF.

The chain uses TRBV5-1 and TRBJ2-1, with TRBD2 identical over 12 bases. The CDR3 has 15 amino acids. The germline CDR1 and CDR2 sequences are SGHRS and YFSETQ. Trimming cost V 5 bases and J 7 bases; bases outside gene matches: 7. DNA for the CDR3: TGCGCCAGCAGGCCCGGACTAGCGGGACGGAATGAGCAGTTCTTC. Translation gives CASRPGLAGRNEQFF.

The CDR3 sequence: CAISELAVEVGQYF. The CDR3 DNA follows: TGTGCCATCAGTGAACTAGCGGTGGAGGTAGGGCAGTACTTC. The chain uses TRBV10-3 and TRBJ2-4, with 8 bases that match TRBD2. V was clipped by 3 bases and J by 13 bases; unmatched bases: 11. Germline assignment: CDR1 ENHRY and CDR2 SYGVKD. The CDR3 length is 14 residues.

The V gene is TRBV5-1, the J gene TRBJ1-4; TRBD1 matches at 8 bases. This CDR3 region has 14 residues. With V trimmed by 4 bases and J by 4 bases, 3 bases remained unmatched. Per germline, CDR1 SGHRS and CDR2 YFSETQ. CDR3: CASSIGQGNEKLFF. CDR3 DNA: TGCGCCAGCAGCATAGGACAGGGTAATGAAAAACTGTTTTTT.

CDR3 protein: CASSLGSTGGGNSPLHF. CDR3 sequence (DNA): TGTGCCAGCAGCTTAGGCAGTACAGGGGGCGGGAATTCACCCCTCCACTTT. J is TRBJ1-6 and V is TRBV7-8; 9 positions agree with TRBD1. The V gene end was trimmed by 1 base and the J gene end by 7 bases; junction bases not matched to a gene: 8. The CDR3 is 17 amino acids. From germline, CDR1 is SGHVS and CDR2 FQNEAQ. Full variable domain (rest looked up from reference TRBV7-8 and TRBJ1-6): GAGVSQSPRYKVAKRGQDVALRCDPISGHVSLFWYQQALGQGPEFLTYFQNEAQLDKSGLPSDRFFAERPEGSVSTLKIQRTQQEDSAVYLCASSLGSTGGGNSPLHFGNGTRLTVT.

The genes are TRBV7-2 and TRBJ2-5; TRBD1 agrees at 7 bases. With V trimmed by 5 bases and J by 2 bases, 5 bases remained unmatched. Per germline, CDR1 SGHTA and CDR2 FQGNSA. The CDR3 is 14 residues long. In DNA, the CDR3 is TGTGCCAGCAGCACCTGGACAGGACAAGAGACCCAGTACTTC. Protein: CASSTWTGQETQYF.

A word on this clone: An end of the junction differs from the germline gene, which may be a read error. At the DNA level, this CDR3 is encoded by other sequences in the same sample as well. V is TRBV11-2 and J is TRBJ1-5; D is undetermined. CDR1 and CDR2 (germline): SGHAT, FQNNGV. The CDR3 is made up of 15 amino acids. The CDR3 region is CASSLDPGRNQPQHF. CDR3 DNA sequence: TGTGCCAGCAGCCTAGACCCGGGTCGCAATCAGCCCCAGCATTTT. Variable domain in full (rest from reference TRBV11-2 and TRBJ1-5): EAGVAQSPRYKIIEKRQSVAFWCNPISGHATLYWYQQILGQGPKLLIQFQNNGVVDDSQLPKDRFSAERLKGVDSTLKIQPAKLEDSAVYLCASSLDPGRNQPQHFGDGTRLSIL.

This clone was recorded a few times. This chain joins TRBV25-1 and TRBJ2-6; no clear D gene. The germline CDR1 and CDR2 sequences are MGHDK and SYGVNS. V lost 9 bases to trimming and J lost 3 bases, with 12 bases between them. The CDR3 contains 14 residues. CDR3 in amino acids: CASRPSGGANVLTF. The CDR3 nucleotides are TGTGCCAGTCGACCCTCCGGTGGGGCCAACGTCCTGACTTTC. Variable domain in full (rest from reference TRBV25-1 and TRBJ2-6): EADIYQTPRYLVIGTGKKITLECSQTMGHDKMYWYQQDPGMELHLIHYSYGVNSTEKGDLSSESTVSRIRTEHFPLTLESARPSHTSQYLCASRPSGGANVLTFGAGSRLTVL.

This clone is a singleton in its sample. The CDR3 spells CASSLNQGLLGGYTF. Written as DNA, the CDR3 is TGTGCCAGCAGCTTAAACCAGGGACTCTTGGGGGGCTACACCTTC. The rearrangement uses TRBV7-2 and TRBJ1-2; D perhaps matches TRBD1 (5 bases). Trimming cost V 2 bases and J 8 bases, with 18 bases left between them. The CDR3 totals 15 residues. The germline gives CDR1 SGHTA, CDR2 FQGNSA.

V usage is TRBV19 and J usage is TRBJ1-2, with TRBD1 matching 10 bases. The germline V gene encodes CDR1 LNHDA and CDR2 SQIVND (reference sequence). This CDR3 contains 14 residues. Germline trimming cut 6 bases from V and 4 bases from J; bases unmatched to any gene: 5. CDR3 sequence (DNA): TGTGCCAGTAGGTCGACAGGGGGCATCTATGGCTACACCTTC. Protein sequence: CASRSTGGIYGYTF.

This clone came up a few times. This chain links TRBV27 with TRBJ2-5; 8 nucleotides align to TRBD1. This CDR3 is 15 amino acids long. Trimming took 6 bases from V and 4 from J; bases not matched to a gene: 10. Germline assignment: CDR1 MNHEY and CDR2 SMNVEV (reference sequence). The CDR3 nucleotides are TGTGCCAGCAGCCCCAGGACAGGGATGGTAGAGACCCAGTACTTC. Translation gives CASSPRTGMVETQYF.

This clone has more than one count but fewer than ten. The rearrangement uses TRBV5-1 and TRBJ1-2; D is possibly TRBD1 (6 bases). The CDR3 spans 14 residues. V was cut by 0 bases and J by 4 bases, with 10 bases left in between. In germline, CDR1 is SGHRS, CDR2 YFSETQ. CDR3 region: CASSLEGGGYGYTF. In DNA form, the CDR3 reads TGCGCCAGCAGCTTGGAGGGGGGAGGCTATGGCTACACCTTC. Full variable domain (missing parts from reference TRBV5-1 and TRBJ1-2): KAGVTQTPRYLIKTRGQQVTLSCSPISGHRSVSWYQQTPGQGLQFLFEYFSETQRNKGNFPGRFSGRQFSNSRSEMNVSTLELGDSALYLCASSLEGGGYGYTFGSGTRLTVV.

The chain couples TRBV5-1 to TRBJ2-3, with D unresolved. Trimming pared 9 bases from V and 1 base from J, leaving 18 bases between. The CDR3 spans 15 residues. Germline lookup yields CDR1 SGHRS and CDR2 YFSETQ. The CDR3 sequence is CATSETTQRTDTQYF. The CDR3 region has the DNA TGCGCCACCTCGGAGACCACACAGCGCACAGATACGCAGTATTTT.